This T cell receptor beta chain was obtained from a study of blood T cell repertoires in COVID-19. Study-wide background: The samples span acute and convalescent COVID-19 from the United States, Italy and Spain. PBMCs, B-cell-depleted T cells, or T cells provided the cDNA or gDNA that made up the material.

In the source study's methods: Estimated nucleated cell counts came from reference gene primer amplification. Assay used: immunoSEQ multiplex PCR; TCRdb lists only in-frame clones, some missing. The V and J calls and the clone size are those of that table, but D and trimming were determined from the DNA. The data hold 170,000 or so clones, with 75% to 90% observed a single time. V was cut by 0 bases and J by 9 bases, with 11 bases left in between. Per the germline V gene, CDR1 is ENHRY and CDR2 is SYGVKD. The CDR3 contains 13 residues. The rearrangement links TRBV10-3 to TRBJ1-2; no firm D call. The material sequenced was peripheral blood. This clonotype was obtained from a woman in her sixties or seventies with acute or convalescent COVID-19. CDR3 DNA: TGTGCCATCAGTGAGTCAACGGCGGGGAGCTACACCTTC. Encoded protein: CAISESTAGSYTF.